A selection of T cell receptor beta chains follows, all from one sample in a study of CD8 T cells in Susac syndrome. TCRdb re-called the immunoSEQ multiplex PCR reads through MiXCR, storing one row per CDR3 protein. The sample shows about 430,000 distinct CDR3 sequences, around 83% of them seen only once. The sample taken for sequencing was CD8+ T cells from PBMCs. The source is a human donor with multiple sclerosis. Both conserved end residues are part of each CDR3. Fields, in order: D gene, clone size, J gene, V gene, CDR3 DNA, CDR3 protein. D genes are given only for firm matches. Clone size appears in some rows only: once, few, many, or a class for an expanded clone.

D gene: NA
clone size: NA
J gene: TRBJ2-7
V gene: TRBV20-1
CDR3 DNA: TGCAGTGCTAGAGATGAACTTGTGGGCTACGAGCAGTACTTC
CDR3 protein: CSARDELVGYEQYF

D gene: NA
clone size: NA
J gene: TRBJ1-2
V gene: TRBV29-1
CDR3 DNA: TGCAGCGTTGACTTGGAGGGTTACTATGGCTACACCTTC
CDR3 protein: CSVDLEGYYGYTF

D gene: NA
clone size: NA
J gene: TRBJ1-2
V gene: TRBV7-9
CDR3 DNA: TGTGCCAGCAGCCCAGGACAGATCTATGGCTACACCTTC
CDR3 protein: CASSPGQIYGYTF

D gene: TRBD2
clone size: NA
J gene: TRBJ2-2
V gene: TRBV11-1
CDR3 DNA: TGTGCCAGCAGCTGGGGACGTGGTTCTAGCGGGGGGGCCGAGAACACCGGGGAGCTGTTTTTT
CDR3 protein: CASSWGRGSSGGAENTGELFF

D gene: NA
clone size: NA
J gene: TRBJ2-5
V gene: TRBV5-4
CDR3 DNA: TGTGCCAGCAGCGTGGGGGACCACCAAGAGACCCAGTACTTC
CDR3 protein: CASSVGDHQETQYF

D gene: NA
clone size: NA
J gene: TRBJ1-1
V gene: TRBV4-1
CDR3 DNA: TGCGCCAGCAGCCAAGATAAGGTCCAGAACACTGAAGCTTTCTTT
CDR3 protein: CASSQDKVQNTEAFF

D gene: TRBD2
clone size: NA
J gene: TRBJ2-3
V gene: TRBV6-5
CDR3 DNA: TGTGCCAGCAGTTACGGTAGCGGGAGTTCCGATACGCAGTATTTT
CDR3 protein: CASSYGSGSSDTQYF

D gene: NA
clone size: NA
J gene: TRBJ2-7
V gene: TRBV10-3
CDR3 DNA: TGTGCCATCAGTCAGGGTGCAGCGGGCGAGCAGTACTTC
CDR3 protein: CAISQGAAGEQYF

D gene: TRBD1
clone size: NA
J gene: TRBJ1-1
V gene: TRBV5-1
CDR3 DNA: TGCGCCAGCAGCCTGGGCGATGGACAGGGAGAAGCTTTCTTT
CDR3 protein: CASSLGDGQGEAFF

D gene: TRBD1
clone size: NA
J gene: TRBJ2-3
V gene: TRBV20-1
CDR3 DNA: TGCAGTGCTAGAGACCCGGGACAGGGGTTTCCAGATACGCAGTATTTT
CDR3 protein: CSARDPGQGFPDTQYF

D gene: NA
clone size: NA
J gene: TRBJ2-1
V gene: TRBV28
CDR3 DNA: TGTGCCAGCAGTTTAAAGGGTTACTACAATGAGCAGTTCTTC
CDR3 protein: CASSLKGYYNEQFF

D gene: TRBD2
clone size: NA
J gene: TRBJ2-7
V gene: TRBV5-4
CDR3 DNA: TGTGCCAGCAGCCCGGGACGGGAGGGCTCCCACGAGCAGTACTTC
CDR3 protein: CASSPGREGSHEQYF

D gene: TRBD2
clone size: NA
J gene: TRBJ2-1
V gene: TRBV15
CDR3 DNA: TGTGCCACCAGCAGGTCAGCGGGGGGGCCCTACAATGAGCAGTTCTTC
CDR3 protein: CATSRSAGGPYNEQFF

D gene: TRBD2
clone size: NA
J gene: TRBJ2-1
V gene: TRBV5-1
CDR3 DNA: TGCGCCAGCAGCTTGGGGGAGGGGTTTTACAATGAGCAGTTCTTC
CDR3 protein: CASSLGEGFYNEQFF

D gene: NA
clone size: NA
J gene: TRBJ2-7
V gene: TRBV5-6
CDR3 DNA: TGTGCCAGCAGCTTGGAAGGGGGATCTTTCTACGAGCAGTACTTC
CDR3 protein: CASSLEGGSFYEQYF

D gene: NA
clone size: NA
J gene: TRBJ1-4
V gene: TRBV2
CDR3 DNA: TGTGCCAGCAGGGCACAGGGAGATCAGCCTGGAAATGAAAAACTGTTTTTT
CDR3 protein: CASRAQGDQPGNEKLFF

D gene: NA
clone size: NA
J gene: TRBJ1-1
V gene: TRBV4-1
CDR3 DNA: TGCGCCAGCAGCCAAGGCACGGTAAACATGAACACTGAAGCTTTCTTT
CDR3 protein: CASSQGTVNMNTEAFF

D gene: NA
clone size: NA
J gene: TRBJ1-4
V gene: TRBV5-8
CDR3 DNA: TGTGCCAGCGGTGGGGCGGCAGGAGAAAAACTGTTTTTT
CDR3 protein: CASGGAAGEKLFF

D gene: NA
clone size: once
J gene: TRBJ1-1
V gene: TRBV27
CDR3 DNA: TGTGCCAGCAGTCCTCCGGACATGAGATGGACTGAAGCTTTCTTT
CDR3 protein: CASSPPDMRWTEAFF

D gene: NA
clone size: NA
J gene: TRBJ1-1
V gene: TRBV2
CDR3 DNA: TGTGCCAGCAGTGAGGGATACAACACTGAAGCTTTCTTT
CDR3 protein: CASSEGYNTEAFF